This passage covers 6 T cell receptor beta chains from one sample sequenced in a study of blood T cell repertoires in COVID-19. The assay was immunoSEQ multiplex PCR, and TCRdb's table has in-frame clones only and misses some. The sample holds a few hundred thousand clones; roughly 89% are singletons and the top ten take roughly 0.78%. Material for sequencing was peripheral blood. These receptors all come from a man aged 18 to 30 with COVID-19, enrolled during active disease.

The CDR3 coding sequence is TGTGCCAGCAGCAAGGTGAGAGGGTCAGGTGAGCAGTTCTTC. Its translation is CASSKVRGSGEQFF. The V call is TRBV21-1, the J call TRBJ2-1; the table's TRBD2 call for D was not verified on the DNA. TRBV21-1 has pseudogene status. The length of the CDR3 is 14 residues.

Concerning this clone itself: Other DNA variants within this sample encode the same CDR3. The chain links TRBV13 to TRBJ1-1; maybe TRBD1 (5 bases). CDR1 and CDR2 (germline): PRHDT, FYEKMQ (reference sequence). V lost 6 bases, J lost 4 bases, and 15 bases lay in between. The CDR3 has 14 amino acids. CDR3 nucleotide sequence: TGTGCCAGCAGTACTCAGGGTAGGGGCACTGAAGCTTTCTTT. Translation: CASSTQGRGTEAFF.

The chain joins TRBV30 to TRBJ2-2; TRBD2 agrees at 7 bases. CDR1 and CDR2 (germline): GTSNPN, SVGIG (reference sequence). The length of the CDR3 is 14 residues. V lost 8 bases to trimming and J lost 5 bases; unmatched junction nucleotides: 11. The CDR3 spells CALRAGASTGELFF. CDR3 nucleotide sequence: TGTGCCCTCCGGGCGGGAGCTTCTACCGGGGAGCTGTTTTTT.

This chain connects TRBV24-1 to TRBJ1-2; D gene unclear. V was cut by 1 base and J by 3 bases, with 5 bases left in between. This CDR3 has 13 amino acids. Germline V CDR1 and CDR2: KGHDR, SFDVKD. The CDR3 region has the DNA TGTGCCACCAGTGATTTTCGCGACTATGGCTACACCTTC. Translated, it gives CATSDFRDYGYTF.

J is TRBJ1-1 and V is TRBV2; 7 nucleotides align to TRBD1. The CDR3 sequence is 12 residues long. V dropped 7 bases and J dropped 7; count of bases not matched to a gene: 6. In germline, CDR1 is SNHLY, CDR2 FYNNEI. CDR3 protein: CASIGQALEAFF. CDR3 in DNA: TGTGCCAGCATCGGACAGGCCCTTGAAGCTTTCTTT.

This CDR3 is CASSRSPASGEQYF. The CDR3 nucleotides read TGTGCCAGCAGCCGAAGTCCGGCGTCGGGAGAGCAGTACTTC. The rearrangement links TRBV5-8 to TRBJ2-7; tentative D call: TRBD2 (5 bases). The CDR3 covers 14 residues. V lost 4 bases, J lost 7 bases, and 18 bases lay in between. CDR1 and CDR2 (germline): SGHTS, YDEGEE.